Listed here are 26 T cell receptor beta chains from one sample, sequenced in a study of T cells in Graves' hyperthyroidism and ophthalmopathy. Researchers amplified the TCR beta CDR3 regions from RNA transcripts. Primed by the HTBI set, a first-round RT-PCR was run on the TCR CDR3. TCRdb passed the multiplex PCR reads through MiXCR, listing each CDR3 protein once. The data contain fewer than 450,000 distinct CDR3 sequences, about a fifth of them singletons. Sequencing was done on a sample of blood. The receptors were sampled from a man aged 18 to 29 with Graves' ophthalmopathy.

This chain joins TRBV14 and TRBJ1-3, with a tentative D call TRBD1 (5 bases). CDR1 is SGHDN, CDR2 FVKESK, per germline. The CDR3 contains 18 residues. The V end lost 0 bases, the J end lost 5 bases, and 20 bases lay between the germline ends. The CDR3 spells CASSQDRWGKGLRNTIYF. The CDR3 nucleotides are TGTGCCAGCAGCCAAGATAGATGGGGCAAGGGGTTGCGAAACACCATATATTTT.

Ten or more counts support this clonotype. For the CDR3, the DNA is TGTGCCAGCAGGGGCAGGGGTCAGCCCCAGCATTTT. This codes for CASRGRGQPQHF. This chain links TRBV12-3 or TRBV12-4 with TRBJ1-5; the D gene is possibly TRBD1 (6 bases). The CDR3 contains 12 residues. Deletions cut 6 bases from V and 6 bases from J, with 9 bases between.

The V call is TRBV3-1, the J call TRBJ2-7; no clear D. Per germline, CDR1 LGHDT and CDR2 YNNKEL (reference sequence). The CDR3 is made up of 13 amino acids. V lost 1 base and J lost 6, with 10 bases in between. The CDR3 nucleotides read TGTGCCAGCAGCCAAGGAATGTACGCCGAGCAGTACTTC. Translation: CASSQGMYAEQYF.

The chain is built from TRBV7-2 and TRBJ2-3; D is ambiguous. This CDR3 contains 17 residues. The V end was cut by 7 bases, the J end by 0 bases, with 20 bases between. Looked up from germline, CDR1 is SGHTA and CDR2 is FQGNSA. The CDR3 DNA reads TGTGCCAGCACCGCCCGGAGAAGCGCCATAAGCACAGATACGCAGTATTTT. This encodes CASTARRSAISTDTQYF.

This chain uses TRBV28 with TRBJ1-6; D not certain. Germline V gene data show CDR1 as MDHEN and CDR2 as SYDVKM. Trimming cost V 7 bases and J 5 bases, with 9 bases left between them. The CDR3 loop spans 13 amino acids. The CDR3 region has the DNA TGTGCCAGCAACCCTAGCGATAATTCACCCCTCCACTTT. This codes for CASNPSDNSPLHF.

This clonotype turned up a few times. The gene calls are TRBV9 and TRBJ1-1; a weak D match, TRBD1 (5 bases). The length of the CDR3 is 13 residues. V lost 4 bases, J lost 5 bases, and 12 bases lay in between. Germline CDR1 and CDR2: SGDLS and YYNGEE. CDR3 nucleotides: TGTGCCAGCAGCTCGGGGGGTTGGACTGAAGCTTTCTTT. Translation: CASSSGGWTEAFF.

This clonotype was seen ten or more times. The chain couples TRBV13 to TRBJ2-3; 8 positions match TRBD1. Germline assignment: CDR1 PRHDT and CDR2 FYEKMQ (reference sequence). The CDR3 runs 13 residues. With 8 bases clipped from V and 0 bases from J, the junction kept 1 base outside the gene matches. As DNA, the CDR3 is TGTGCCAGCGGGACAGGTAGCACAGATACGCAGTATTTT. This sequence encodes CASGTGSTDTQYF.

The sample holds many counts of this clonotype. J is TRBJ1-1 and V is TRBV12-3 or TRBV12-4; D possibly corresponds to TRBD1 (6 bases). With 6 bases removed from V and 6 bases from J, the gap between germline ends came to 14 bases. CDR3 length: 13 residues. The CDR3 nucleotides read TGTGCCAGCAGCACAGGGTTTCGGCCTGAAGCTTTCTTT. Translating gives CASSTGFRPEAFF.

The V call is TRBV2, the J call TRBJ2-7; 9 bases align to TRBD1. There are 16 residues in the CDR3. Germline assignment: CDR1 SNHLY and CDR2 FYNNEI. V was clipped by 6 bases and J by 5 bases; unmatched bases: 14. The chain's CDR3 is CASSAHRDRVTNEQYF. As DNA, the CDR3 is TGTGCCAGCAGCGCCCACCGGGACAGGGTAACAAACGAGCAGTACTTC.

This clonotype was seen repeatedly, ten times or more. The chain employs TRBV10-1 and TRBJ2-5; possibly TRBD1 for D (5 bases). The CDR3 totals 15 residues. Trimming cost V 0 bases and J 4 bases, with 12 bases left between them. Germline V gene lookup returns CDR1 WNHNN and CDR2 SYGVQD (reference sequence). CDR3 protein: CASSESGQGGETQYF. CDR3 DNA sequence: TGCGCCAGCAGTGAGTCTGGTCAGGGCGGAGAGACCCAGTACTTC.

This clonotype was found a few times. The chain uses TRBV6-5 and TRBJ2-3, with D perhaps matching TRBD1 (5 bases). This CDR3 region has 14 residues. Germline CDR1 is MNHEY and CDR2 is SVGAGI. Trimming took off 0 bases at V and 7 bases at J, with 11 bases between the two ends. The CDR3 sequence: CASSYSHRQNTQYF. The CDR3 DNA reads TGTGCCAGCAGTTACTCCCATCGACAGAATACGCAGTATTTT.

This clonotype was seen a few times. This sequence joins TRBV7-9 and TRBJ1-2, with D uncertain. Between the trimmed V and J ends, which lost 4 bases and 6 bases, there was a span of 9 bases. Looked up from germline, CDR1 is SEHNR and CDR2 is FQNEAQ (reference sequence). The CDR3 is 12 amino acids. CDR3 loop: CASSSYEDGYTF. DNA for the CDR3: TGTGCCAGCAGCTCTTATGAGGATGGCTACACCTTC. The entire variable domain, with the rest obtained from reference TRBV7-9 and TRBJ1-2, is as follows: DTGVSQNPRHKITKRGQNVTFRCDPISEHNRLYWYRQTLGQGPEFLTYFQNEAQLEKSRLLSDRFSAERPKGSFSTLEIQRTEQGDSAMYLCASSSYEDGYTFGSGTRLTVV.

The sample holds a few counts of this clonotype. CDR3 DNA: TGCAGTGTTGACCTGCGGACCGATTACAATGAGCAGTTCTTC. This encodes CSVDLRTDYNEQFF. The V call is TRBV20-1, the J call TRBJ2-1, with unresolved D. Germline loops: CDR1 DFQATT, CDR2 SNEGSKA (reference sequence). Between the trimmed V and J ends, which lost 7 bases and 4 bases, there was a span of 17 bases. CDR3 length: 14 amino acids.

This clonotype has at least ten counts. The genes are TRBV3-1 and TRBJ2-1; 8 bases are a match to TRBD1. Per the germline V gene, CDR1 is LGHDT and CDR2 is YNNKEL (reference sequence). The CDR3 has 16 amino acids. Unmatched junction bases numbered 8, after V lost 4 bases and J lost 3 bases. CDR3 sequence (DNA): TGTGCCAGCAGCCCGAGGGACAGGAAAATCTACAATGAGCAGTTCTTC. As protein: CASSPRDRKIYNEQFF.

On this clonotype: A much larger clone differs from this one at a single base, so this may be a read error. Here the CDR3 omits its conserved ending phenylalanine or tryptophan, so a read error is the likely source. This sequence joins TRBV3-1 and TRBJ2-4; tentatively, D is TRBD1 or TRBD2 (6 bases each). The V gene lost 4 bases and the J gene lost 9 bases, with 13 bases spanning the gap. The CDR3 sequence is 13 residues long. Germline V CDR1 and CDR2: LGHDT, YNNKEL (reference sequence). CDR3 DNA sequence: TGTGCCAGCAGCCTTGGGTGGGGGGCCATTCAGTACTGC. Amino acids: CASSLGWGAIQYC.

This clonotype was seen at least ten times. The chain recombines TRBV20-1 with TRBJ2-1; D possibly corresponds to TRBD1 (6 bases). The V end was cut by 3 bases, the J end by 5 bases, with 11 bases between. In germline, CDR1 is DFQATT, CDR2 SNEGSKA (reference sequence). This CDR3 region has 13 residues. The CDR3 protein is CSASDRMDNEQFF. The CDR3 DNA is TGCAGTGCTAGTGACAGGATGGACAATGAGCAGTTCTTC.

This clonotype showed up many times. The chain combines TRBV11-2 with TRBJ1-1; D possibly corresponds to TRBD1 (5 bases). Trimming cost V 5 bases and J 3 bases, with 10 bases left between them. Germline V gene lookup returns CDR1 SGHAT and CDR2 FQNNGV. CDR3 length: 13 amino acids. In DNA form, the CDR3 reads TGTGCCAGCAGCAGAGGGACCGACACTGAAGCTTTCTTT. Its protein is CASSRGTDTEAFF.

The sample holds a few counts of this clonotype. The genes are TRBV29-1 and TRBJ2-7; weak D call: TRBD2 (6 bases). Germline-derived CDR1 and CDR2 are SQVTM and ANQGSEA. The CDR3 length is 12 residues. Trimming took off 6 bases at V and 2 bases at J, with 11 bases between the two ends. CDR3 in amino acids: CSVRGDPYEQYF. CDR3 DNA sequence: TGCAGCGTCCGCGGGGACCCCTACGAGCAGTACTTC.

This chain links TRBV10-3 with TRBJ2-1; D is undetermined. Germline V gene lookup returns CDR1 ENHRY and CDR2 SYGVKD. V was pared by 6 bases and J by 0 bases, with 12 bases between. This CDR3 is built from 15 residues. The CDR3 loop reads CAIRADASSYNEQFF. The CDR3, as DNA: TGTGCCATCAGGGCCGACGCGAGCTCCTACAATGAGCAGTTCTTC.

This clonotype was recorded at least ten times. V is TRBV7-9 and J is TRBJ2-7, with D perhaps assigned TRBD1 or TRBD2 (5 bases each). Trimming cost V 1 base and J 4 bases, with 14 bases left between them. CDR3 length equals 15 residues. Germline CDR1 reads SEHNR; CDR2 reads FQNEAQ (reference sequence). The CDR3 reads CASSLVGTKGYEQYF. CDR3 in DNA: TGTGCCAGCAGCTTAGTTGGGACCAAAGGTTACGAGCAGTACTTC. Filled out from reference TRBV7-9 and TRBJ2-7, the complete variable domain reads DTGVSQNPRHKITKRGQNVTFRCDPISEHNRLYWYRQTLGQGPEFLTYFQNEAQLEKSRLLSDRFSAERPKGSFSTLEIQRTEQGDSAMYLCASSLVGTKGYEQYFGPGTRLTVT.

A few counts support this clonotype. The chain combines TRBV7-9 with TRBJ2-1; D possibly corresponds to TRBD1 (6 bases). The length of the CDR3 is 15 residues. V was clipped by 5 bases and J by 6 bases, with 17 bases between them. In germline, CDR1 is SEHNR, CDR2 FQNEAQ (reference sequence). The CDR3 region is CASSLPDSNSNEQFF. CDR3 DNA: TGTGCCAGCAGCCTCCCGGACAGCAATTCCAATGAGCAGTTCTTC.

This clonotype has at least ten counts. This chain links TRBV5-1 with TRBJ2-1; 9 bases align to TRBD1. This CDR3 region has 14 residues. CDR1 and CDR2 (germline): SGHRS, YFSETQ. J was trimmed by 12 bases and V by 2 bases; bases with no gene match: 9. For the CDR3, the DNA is TGCGCCAGCAGCTTAGGGACAGGGACCGGTTCGCAGTTCTTC. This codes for CASSLGTGTGSQFF. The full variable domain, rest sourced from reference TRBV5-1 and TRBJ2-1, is KAGVTQTPRYLIKTRGQQVTLSCSPISGHRSVSWYQQTPGQGLQFLFEYFSETQRNKGNFPGRFSGRQFSNSRSEMNVSTLELGDSALYLCASSLGTGTGSQFFGPGTRLTVL.

This chain's CDR3 is CASSVPQGGGDTEAFF. In DNA form, the CDR3 reads TGTGCCAGCAGTGTCCCTCAGGGGGGAGGCGACACTGAAGCTTTCTTT. The V gene is TRBV2, the J gene TRBJ1-1; 7 nucleotides align to TRBD1. The CDR3 is 16 amino acids. From germline, CDR1 is SNHLY and CDR2 FYNNEI. V lost 4 bases and J lost 3; bases outside the gene matches: 11.

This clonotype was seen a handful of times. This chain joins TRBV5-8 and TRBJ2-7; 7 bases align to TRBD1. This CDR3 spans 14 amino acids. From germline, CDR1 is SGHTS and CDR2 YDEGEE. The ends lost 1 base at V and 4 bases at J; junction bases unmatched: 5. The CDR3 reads CASSLQSRGYEQYF. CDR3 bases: TGTGCCAGCAGCTTGCAGAGCAGGGGGTACGAGCAGTACTTC. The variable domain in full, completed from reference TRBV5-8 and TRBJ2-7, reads EAGVTQSPTHLIKTRGQQATLRCSPISGHTSVYWYQQALGLGLQFLLWYDEGEERNRGNFPPRFSGRQFPNYSSELNVNALELEDSALYLCASSLQSRGYEQYFGPGTRLTVT.

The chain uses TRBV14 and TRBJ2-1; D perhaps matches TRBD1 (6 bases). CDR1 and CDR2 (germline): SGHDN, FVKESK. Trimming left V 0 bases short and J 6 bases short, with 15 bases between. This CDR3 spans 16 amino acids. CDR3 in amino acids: CASSQDLWTAGNEQFF. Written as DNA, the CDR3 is TGTGCCAGCAGCCAAGATCTGTGGACAGCCGGCAATGAGCAGTTCTTC.

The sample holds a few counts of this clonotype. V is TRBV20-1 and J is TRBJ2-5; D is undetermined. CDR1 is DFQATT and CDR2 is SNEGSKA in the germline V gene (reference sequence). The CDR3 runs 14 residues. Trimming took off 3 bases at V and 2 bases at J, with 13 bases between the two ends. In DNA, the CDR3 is TGCAGTGCTAGGGCCCTAGAAAATCAAGAGACCCAGTACTTC. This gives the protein CSARALENQETQYF.